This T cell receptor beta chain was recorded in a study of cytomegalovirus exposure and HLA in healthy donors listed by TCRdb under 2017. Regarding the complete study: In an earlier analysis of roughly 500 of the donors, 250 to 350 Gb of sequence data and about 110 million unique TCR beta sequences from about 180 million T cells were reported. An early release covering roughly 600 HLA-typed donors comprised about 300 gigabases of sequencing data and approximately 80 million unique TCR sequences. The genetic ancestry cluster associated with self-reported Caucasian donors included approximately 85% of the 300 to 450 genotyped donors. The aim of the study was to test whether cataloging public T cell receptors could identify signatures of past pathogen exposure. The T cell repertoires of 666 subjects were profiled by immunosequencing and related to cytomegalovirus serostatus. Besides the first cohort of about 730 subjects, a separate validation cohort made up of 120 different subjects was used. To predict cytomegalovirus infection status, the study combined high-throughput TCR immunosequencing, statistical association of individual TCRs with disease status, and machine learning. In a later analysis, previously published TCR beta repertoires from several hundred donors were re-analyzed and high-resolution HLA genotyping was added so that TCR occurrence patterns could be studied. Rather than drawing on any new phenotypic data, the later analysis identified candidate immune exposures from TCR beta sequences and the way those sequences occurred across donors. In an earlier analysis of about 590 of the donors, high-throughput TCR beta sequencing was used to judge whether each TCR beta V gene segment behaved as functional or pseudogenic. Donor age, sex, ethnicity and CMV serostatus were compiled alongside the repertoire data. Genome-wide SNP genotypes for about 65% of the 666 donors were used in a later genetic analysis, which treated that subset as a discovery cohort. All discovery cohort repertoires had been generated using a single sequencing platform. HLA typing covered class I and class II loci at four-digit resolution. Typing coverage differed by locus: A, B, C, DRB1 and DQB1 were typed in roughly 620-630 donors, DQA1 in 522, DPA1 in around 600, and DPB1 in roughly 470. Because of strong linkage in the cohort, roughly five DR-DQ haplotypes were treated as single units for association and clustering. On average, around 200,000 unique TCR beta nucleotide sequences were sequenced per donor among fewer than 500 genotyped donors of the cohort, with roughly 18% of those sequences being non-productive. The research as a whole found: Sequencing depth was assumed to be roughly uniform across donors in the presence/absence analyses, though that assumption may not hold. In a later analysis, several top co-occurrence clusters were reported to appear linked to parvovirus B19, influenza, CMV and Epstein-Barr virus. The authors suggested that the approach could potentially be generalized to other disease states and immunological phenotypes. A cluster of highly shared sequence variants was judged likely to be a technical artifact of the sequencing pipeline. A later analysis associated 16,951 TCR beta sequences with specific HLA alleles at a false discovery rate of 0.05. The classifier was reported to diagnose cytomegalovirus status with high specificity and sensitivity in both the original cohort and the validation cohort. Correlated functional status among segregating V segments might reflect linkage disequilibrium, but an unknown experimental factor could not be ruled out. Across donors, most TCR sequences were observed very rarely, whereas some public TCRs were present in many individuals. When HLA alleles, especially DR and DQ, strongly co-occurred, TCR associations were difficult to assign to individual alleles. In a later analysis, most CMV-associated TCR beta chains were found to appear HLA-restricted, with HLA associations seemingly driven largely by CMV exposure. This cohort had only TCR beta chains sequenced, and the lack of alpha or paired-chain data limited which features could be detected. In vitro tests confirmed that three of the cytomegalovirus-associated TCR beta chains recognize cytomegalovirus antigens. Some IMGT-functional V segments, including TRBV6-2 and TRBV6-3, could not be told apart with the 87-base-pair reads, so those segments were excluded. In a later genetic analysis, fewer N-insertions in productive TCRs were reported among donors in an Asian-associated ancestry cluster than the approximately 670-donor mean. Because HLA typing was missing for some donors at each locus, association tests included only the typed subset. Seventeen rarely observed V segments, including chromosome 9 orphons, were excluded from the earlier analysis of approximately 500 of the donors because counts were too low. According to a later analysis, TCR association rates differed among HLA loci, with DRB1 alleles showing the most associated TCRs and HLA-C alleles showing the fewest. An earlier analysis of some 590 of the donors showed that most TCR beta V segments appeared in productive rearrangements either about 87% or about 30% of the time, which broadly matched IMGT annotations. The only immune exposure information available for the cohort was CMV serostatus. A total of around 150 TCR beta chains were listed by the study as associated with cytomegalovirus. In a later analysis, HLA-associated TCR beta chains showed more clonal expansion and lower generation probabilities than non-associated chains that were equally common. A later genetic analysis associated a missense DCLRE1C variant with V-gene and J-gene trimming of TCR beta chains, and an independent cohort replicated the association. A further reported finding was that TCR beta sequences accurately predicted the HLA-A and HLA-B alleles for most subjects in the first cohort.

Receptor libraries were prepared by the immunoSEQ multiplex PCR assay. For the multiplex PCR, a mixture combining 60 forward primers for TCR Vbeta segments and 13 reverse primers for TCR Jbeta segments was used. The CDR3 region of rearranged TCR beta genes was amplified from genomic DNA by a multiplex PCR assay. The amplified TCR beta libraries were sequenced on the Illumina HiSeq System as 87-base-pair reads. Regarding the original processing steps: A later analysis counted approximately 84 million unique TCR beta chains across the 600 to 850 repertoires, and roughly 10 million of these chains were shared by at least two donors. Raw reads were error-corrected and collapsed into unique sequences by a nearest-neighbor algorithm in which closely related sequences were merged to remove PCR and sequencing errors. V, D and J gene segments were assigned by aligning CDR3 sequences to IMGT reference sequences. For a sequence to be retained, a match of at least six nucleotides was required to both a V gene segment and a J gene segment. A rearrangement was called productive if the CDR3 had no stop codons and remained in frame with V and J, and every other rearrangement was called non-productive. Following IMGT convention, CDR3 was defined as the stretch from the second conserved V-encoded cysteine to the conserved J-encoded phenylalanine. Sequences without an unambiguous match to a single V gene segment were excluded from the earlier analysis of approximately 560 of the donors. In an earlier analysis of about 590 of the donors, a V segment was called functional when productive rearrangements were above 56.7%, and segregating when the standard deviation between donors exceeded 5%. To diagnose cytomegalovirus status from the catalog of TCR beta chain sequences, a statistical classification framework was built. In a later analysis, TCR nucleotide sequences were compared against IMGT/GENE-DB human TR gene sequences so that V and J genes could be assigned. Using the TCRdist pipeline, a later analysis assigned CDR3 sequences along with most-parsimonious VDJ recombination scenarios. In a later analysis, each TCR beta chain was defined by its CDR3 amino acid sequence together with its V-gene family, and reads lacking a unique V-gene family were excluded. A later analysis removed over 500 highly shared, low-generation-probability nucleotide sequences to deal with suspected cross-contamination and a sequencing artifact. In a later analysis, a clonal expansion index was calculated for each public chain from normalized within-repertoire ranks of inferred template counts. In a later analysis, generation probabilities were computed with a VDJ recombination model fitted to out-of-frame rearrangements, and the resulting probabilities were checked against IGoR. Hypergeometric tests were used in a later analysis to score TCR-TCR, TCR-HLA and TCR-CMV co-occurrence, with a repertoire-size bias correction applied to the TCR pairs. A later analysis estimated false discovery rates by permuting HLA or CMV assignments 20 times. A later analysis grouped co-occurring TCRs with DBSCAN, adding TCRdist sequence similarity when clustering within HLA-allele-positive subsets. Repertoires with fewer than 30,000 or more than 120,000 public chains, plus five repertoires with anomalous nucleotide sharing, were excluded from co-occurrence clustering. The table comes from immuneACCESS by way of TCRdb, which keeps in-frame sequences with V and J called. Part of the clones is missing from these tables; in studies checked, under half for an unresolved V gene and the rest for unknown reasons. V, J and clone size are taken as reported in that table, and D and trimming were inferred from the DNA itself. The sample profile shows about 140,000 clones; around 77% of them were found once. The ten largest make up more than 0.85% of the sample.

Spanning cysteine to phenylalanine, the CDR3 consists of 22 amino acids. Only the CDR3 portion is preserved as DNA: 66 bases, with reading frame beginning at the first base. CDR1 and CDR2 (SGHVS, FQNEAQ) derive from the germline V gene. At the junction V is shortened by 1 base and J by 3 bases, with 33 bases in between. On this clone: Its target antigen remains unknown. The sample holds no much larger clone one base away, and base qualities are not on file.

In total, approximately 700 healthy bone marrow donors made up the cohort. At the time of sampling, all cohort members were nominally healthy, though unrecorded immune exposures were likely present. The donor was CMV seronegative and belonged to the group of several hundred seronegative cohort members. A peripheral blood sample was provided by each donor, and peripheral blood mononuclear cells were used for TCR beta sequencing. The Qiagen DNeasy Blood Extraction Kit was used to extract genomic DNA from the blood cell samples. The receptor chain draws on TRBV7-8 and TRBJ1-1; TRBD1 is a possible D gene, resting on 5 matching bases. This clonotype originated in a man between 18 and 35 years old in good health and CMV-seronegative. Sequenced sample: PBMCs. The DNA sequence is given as TGTGCCAGCAGCTTAGTAGGGCGCCTTTTGAACTGGGGGGAGGAGGAGGACACTGAAGCTTTCTTT. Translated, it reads CASSLVGRLLNWGEEEDTEAFF.